The 24 T cell receptor beta chains reported below all come from one sample, sequenced in a study of T cell repertoires in cytomegalovirus infection. The antigens for these receptors are not known. TCRdb recomputed calls from the reads with MiXCR, one row per CDR3 protein. Seen here are about 500,000 distinct CDR3 sequences, roughly a third observed once, and the top ten hold 17%. Source: cultured PBMCs, taken from culture after CMV antigen stimulation. The receptor source for this set is a human donor in good health (CMV status not recorded). Some clones in this sample may be carry-over from other donors' samples.

V is TRBV28 and J is TRBJ2-1; TRBD2 agrees at 12 bases. This CDR3 spans 14 amino acids. Unmatched junction bases numbered 4, after V lost 6 bases and J lost 7 bases. Germline CDR1 reads MDHEN; CDR2 reads SYDVKM. CDR3 loop: CASRGLAGTNEQFF. As DNA, the CDR3 is TGTGCCAGCAGAGGACTAGCGGGAACAAATGAGCAGTTCTTC.

This chain uses TRBV15 with TRBJ2-5; the D gene is possibly TRBD1 (5 bases). The CDR3 covers 15 residues. V was shortened by 0 bases and J by 2 bases, with 10 bases between the two germline ends. Germline loops: CDR1 LNHNV, CDR2 YYDKDF (reference sequence). The CDR3 loop is CATSRDGAGQETQYF. The CDR3 coding sequence is TGTGCCACCAGCAGAGATGGGGCAGGGCAAGAGACCCAGTACTTC.

The CDR3 region has the DNA TGTGCCAGCAGTGAAGGTTTCGACTCCTTCGATGAGCAGTTCTTC. As protein: CASSEGFDSFDEQFF. The J gene is TRBJ2-1, the V gene TRBV2; D call uncertain. Deletions cut 1 base from V and 8 bases from J, with 15 bases between. This CDR3 spans 15 amino acids. Germline V gene data show CDR1 as SNHLY and CDR2 as FYNNEI.

The rearrangement joins TRBV20-1 to TRBJ2-1; TRBD1 is a possible D gene (6 bases). The CDR3 is 13 amino acids. Trimming removed 3 bases at V and 9 bases at J, with 15 bases between. Per germline, CDR1 DFQATT and CDR2 SNEGSKA (reference sequence). The DNA of the CDR3 is TGCAGTGCTAGGGTTCCAGGGGTTACTGAGCAGTTCTTC. Encoded protein: CSARVPGVTEQFF.

This clonotype was recorded a few times. This chain connects TRBV12-3 or TRBV12-4 to TRBJ2-7, with D unresolved. Deletions cut 3 bases from V and 4 bases from J, with 10 bases between. This CDR3 comprises 13 residues. The CDR3 DNA is TGTGCCAGCAGTTTGCTTCCCCAGTACGAGCAGTACGTC. Protein product: CASSLLPQYEQYV.

The chain carries TRBV6-2 or TRBV6-3 and TRBJ2-3; either TRBD1 or TRBD2 may fit D (6 bases each). The CDR3 totals 15 residues. Germline lookup yields CDR1 MNHEY and CDR2 SVGEGT. V lost 7 bases and J 4 bases, leaving 18 bases between the germline ends. In DNA, the CDR3 is TGTGCCAGCAATCCGGGGGCAGTTGGCGCAGATACGCAGTATTTT. This gives the protein CASNPGAVGADTQYF.

The V and J genes are TRBV7-2 and TRBJ2-5; a weak D match, TRBD2 (7 bases). CDR3 size: 13 residues. Trimming pared 5 bases from V and 7 bases from J, leaving 14 bases between. Per the germline V gene, CDR1 is SGHTA and CDR2 is FQGNSA. DNA for the CDR3: TGTGCCAGCAGCCTGGGGGGGCAGGTGACCCAGTACTTC. It yields the protein CASSLGGQVTQYF.

This chain joins TRBV6-6 and TRBJ1-1; no clear D. V lost 5 bases and J 0 bases, leaving 13 bases between the germline ends. This CDR3 comprises 15 residues. Germline V gene lookup returns CDR1 MNHNY and CDR2 SVGAGI (reference sequence). The CDR3 DNA sequence: TGTGCCAGCAGTGACTTTGGCCATTTGAACACTGAAGCTTTCTTT. Protein sequence: CASSDFGHLNTEAFF.

This clonotype appeared a few times. The rearrangement links TRBV7-8 to TRBJ2-4, with TRBD2 identical over 9 bases. The CDR3 totals 17 residues. Germline V CDR1 and CDR2: SGHVS, FQNEAQ. Trimming removed 1 base from V and 5 bases from J; junction bases left unmatched: 9. CDR3 DNA sequence: TGTGCCAGCAGCTTAGTAGCGGGAGAGATTAGAGAAAACATTCAGTACTTC. It specifies CASSLVAGEIRENIQYF.

The chain uses TRBV19 and TRBJ1-1; 9 positions match TRBD1. V was clipped by 3 bases and J by 5 bases; unmatched bases: 16. The CDR3 extends over 18 amino acids. The V gene's germline CDR1 is LNHDA and CDR2 SQIVND (reference sequence). The CDR3 protein is CASSMGIRDRDGKTEAFF. The CDR3 region has the DNA TGTGCCAGTAGTATGGGGATCCGGGACAGGGACGGAAAGACTGAAGCTTTCTTT.

This chain joins TRBV7-9 and TRBJ2-7, with 8 bases that match TRBD1. The CDR3 extends over 14 amino acids. The ends lost 5 bases at V and 3 bases at J; junction bases unmatched: 6. Looked up from germline, CDR1 is SEHNR and CDR2 is FQNEAQ (reference sequence). CDR3 nucleotides: TGTGCCAGCAGCCACCGGACAGGGTTCTACGAGCAGTACTTC. Its protein product is CASSHRTGFYEQYF.

This clonotype appeared a few times. This rearrangement joins TRBV20-1 to TRBJ2-5; D remains ambiguous. The CDR3 runs to 14 residues. Germline V gene lookup returns CDR1 DFQATT and CDR2 SNEGSKA (reference sequence). Trimming left V 2 bases short and J 0 bases short, with 10 bases between. The CDR3 protein is CSARSNSNQETQYF. CDR3 bases: TGCAGTGCTAGATCCAACTCGAACCAAGAGACCCAGTACTTC.

This clonotype has a handful of counts. The genes are TRBV7-2 and TRBJ1-3; the D is unclear. The germline gives CDR1 SGHTA, CDR2 FQGNSA. The CDR3 has 16 residues. V was pared by 5 bases and J by 0 bases, with 14 bases between. The DNA of the CDR3 is TGTGCCAGCAGCCTACGGACGGCAACCTCTGGAAACACCATATATTTT. Amino acids: CASSLRTATSGNTIYF. Variable domain in full (rest from reference TRBV7-2 and TRBJ1-3): GAGVSQSPSNKVTEKGKDVELRCDPISGHTALYWYRQSLGQGLEFLIYFQGNSAPDKSGLPSDRFSAERTGGSVSTLTIQRTQQEDSAVYLCASSLRTATSGNTIYFGEGSWLTVV.

CDR3 sequence (DNA): TGTGCCAGCAGTCCGCCCACAGGGACTCCTGGGGCCAACGTCCTGACTTTC. Its translation: CASSPPTGTPGANVLTF. The rearrangement uses TRBV6-5 and TRBJ2-6; D possibly matches TRBD1 or TRBD2 (6 bases each). The CDR3 is 17 amino acids. Trimming shortened V by 5 bases and J by 2 bases, and 16 bases separated the two germline ends. Per the germline V gene, CDR1 is MNHEY and CDR2 is SVGAGI.

The chain has TRBV6-5 and TRBJ2-1; 10 bases match TRBD2. Germline CDR1 reads MNHEY; CDR2 reads SVGAGI. J was trimmed by 4 bases and V by 5 bases; bases with no gene match: 14. The CDR3 spans 18 residues. The CDR3 DNA sequence: TGTGCCAGCAGTCGCCAGAGGCTAGCGGGAGTGGGTTACAATGAGCAGTTCTTC. As protein: CASSRQRLAGVGYNEQFF.

This rearrangement joins TRBV6-1 to TRBJ1-1, with D unclear. The V gene's germline CDR1 is MNHNS and CDR2 SASEGT. Trimming stripped 5 bases from V and 8 bases from J, with 18 bases between. CDR3 length: 14 residues. DNA of the CDR3: TGTGCCAGCAGTCGACCTCAGTCGGGTGGAGAAGCTTTCTTT. It yields the protein CASSRPQSGGEAFF.

The chain is built from TRBV20-1 and TRBJ2-3; 8 bases align to TRBD2. Trimming cost V 4 bases and J 2 bases; bases outside gene matches: 5. The CDR3 length is 14 residues. CDR1 and CDR2 from the germline V gene are DFQATT and SNEGSKA (reference sequence). In nucleotides, the CDR3 is TGCAGTGCTAAGAATAGCGGGACCACAGATACGCAGTATTTT. Residues: CSAKNSGTTDTQYF.

This clonotype has only a few counts. The V gene is TRBV7-2, the J gene TRBJ1-2; D remains unclear. Per the germline V gene, CDR1 is SGHTA and CDR2 is FQGNSA. The CDR3 covers 13 residues. Trimming stripped 4 bases from V and 12 bases from J, with 18 bases between. CDR3: CASSSAPTRADTF. As DNA, the CDR3 is TGTGCCAGCAGCTCCGCCCCTACCCGGGCTGACACCTTC. The full variable domain, rest sourced from reference TRBV7-2 and TRBJ1-2, is GAGVSQSPSNKVTEKGKDVELRCDPISGHTALYWYRQSLGQGLEFLIYFQGNSAPDKSGLPSDRFSAERTGGSVSTLTIQRTQQEDSAVYLCASSSAPTRADTFGSGTRLTVV.

The chain employs TRBV5-1 and TRBJ2-7, with 9 positions matching TRBD2. The CDR3 covers 15 residues. The germline CDR1 and CDR2 sequences are SGHRS and YFSETQ. Trimming removed 6 bases from V and 3 bases from J; junction bases left unmatched: 10. CDR3 amino acids: CASNEIASGNYEQYF. The CDR3 DNA follows: TGCGCCAGCAATGAAATTGCTAGCGGGAACTACGAGCAGTACTTC. Full variable domain (missing parts from reference TRBV5-1 and TRBJ2-7): KAGVTQTPRYLIKTRGQQVTLSCSPISGHRSVSWYQQTPGQGLQFLFEYFSETQRNKGNFPGRFSGRQFSNSRSEMNVSTLELGDSALYLCASNEIASGNYEQYFGPGTRLTVT.

The chain carries TRBV2 and TRBJ2-6, with D possibly TRBD1 on 5 matching bases. The CDR3 is 16 amino acids. Germline V gene lookup returns CDR1 SNHLY and CDR2 FYNNEI. Trimming removed 7 bases at V and 0 bases at J, with 13 bases between. The CDR3 DNA sequence: TGTGCCAGCACCAAAGGGGCCTCCTCTGGGGCCAACGTCCTGACTTTC. It encodes CASTKGASSGANVLTF.

The genes are TRBV6-5 and TRBJ2-7; TRBD1 matches at 11 bases. Germline values: CDR1 MNHEY, CDR2 SVGAGI. V shed 0 bases and J 5 bases; nucleotides not matched to a gene: 6. The CDR3 runs 16 residues. CDR3 protein: CASSYSGTGGFDEQYF. The CDR3 DNA reads TGTGCCAGCAGTTACTCTGGGACAGGGGGTTTCGACGAGCAGTACTTC.

The chain recombines TRBV7-6 with TRBJ2-7; D gene unclear. The CDR3 covers 14 residues. The ends were cut back, 1 base at V and 2 bases at J, with 9 bases in the middle. Germline V gene sequence: CDR1 SGHVS, CDR2 FNYEAQ. CDR3 in DNA: TGTGCCAGCAGCTTAGAGGACCCGACCTACGAGCAGTACTTC. Translated, it gives CASSLEDPTYEQYF.

The chain joins TRBV28 to TRBJ1-2, with D hard to call. V lost 3 bases to trimming and J lost 0 bases, with 17 bases between them. Germline V gives CDR1 MDHEN, CDR2 SYDVKM. The length of the CDR3 is 17 residues. The CDR3 DNA is TGTGCCAGCAGTTTCATTGGGCAGGACCGAGCTAACTATGGCTACACCTTC. Its protein is CASSFIGQDRANYGYTF.

In this sample, this clonotype turned up a few times. This chain uses TRBV7-6 with TRBJ2-3; weak D call: TRBD2 (5 bases). Germline V gives CDR1 SGHVS, CDR2 FNYEAQ. The CDR3 covers 16 residues. V was clipped by 7 bases and J by 6 bases, with 23 bases between them. CDR3 amino acids: CASTPSTSGDRDTQYF. The DNA of the CDR3 is TGTGCCAGCACCCCCTCAACCAGCGGAGATAGGGATACGCAGTATTTT.